What follows is one TCR beta chain and its context. Its specificity is unknown. CDR3 length: 14 residues. Germline CDR1 SNHLY, CDR2 FYNNEI. The sample originates from a study of monozygotic twins with inflammatory bowel disease. Across eight separate reactions for each sample, cDNA was made. Following a re-call of the 5' RACE reads, TCRdb has one entry per CDR3 protein and lacks DNA. Here the sample table reports some 450,000 distinct CDR3 sequences. The study, taken as a whole, reports: Backing was not found for a single strong signal or clonotype associated with IBD. Lower sharing of clonotypes with other individuals was seen in IBD patients than in healthy twins. This was most marked in patients showing signs of disease activity.

This chain connects TRBV2 to TRBJ2-5. What was sequenced was blood. This TCR came from a human donor with ulcerative colitis or Crohn's disease, or a healthy co-twin of an affected twin (not recorded which). The CDR3 is CASSPTGSPETQYF.